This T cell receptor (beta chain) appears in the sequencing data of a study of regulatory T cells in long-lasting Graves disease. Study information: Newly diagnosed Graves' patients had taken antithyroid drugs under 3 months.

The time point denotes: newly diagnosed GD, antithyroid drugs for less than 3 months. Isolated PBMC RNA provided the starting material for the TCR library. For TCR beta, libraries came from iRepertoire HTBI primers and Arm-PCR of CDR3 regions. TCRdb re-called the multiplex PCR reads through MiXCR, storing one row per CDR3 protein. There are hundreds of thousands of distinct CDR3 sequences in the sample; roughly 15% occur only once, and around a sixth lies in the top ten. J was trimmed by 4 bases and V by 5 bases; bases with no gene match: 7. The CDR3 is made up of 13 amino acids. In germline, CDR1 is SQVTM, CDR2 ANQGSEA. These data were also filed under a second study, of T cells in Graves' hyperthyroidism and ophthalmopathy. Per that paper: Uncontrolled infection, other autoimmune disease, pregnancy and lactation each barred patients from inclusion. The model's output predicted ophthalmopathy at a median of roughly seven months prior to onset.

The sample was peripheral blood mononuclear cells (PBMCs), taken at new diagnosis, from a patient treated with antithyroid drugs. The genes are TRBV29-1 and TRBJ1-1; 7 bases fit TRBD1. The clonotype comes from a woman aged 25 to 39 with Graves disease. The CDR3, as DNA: TGCAGCGTTAAGGGACAGCGACTCACTGAAGCTTTCTTT. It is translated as CSVKGQRLTEAFF.